These T cell receptor beta chains were read from a single sample in a study of T cell repertoires in cytomegalovirus infection. TCRdb fed the reads into MiXCR, producing one record per CDR3 protein. The repertoire holds about 440,000 distinct CDR3 sequences, with about a third as singletons. Sequencing used PBMCs. The receptor source for this set is a human donor in good health (CMV status not recorded). Some clones in this sample may be carry-over from other donors' samples. Each CDR3 is given with its conserved first and last residue. The size of a clone is reported for some rows only, either as once, few or many, or as a class for expanded clones.

size | J | V | CDR3
few | TRBJ2-5 | TRBV20-1 | CSARSGRGSYQETQYF
many | TRBJ1-1 | TRBV7-3 | CASSLGGLGTEAFF
NA | TRBJ2-3 | TRBV7-6 | CASSLYRVSTDTKYF
few | TRBJ2-3 | TRBV25-1 | CASSEYTGGGSTQYF
NA | TRBJ1-2 | TRBV12-5 | CVLWGRSGYTF
NA | TRBJ2-7 | TRBV7-2 | CASRLNPISGQGAYEQYF
NA | TRBJ2-7 | TRBV4-3 | CASSLGQGVRYEQYF
NA | TRBJ2-6 | TRBV12-3/TRBV12-4 | CASSLSVLAGANVLTF
NA | TRBJ2-5 | TRBV7-2 | CASSSTEAQETQYF
many | TRBJ2-2 | TRBV7-3 | CASRPGGGTGELFF
few | TRBJ2-5 | TRBV30 | CAYTGQTTSTQYF
few | TRBJ1-5 | TRBV18 | CASSIKSNQPQHF
many | TRBJ2-1 | TRBV5-6 | CASSLALGGLGYNEQFF
few | TRBJ2-1 | TRBV2 | CASSLLAFGNEQFF